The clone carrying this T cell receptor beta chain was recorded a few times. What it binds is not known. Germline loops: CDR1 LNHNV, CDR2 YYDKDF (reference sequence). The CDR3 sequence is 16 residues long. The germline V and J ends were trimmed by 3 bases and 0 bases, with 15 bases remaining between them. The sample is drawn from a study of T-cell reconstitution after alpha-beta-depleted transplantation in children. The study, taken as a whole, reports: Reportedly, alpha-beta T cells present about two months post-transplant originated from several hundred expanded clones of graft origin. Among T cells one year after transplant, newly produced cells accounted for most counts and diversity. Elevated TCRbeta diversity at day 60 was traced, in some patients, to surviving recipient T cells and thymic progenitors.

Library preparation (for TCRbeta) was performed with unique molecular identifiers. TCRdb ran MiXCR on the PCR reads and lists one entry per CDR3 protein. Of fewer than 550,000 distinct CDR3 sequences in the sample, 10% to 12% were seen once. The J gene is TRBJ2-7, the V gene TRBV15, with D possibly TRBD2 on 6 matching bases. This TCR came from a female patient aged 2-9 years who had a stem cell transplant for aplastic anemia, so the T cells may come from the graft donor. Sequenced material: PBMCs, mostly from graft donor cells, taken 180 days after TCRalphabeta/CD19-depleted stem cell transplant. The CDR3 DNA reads TGTGCCACCAGCAGTGGGCGCCGGGACTTCTCCTACGAGCAGTACTTC. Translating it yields CATSSGRRDFSYEQYF.